A single sample gave rise to the 15 T cell receptor beta chains below, sequenced in a study of T-cell memory formation after mild COVID-19. TCRdb fed the 5' RACE reads into MiXCR, producing one record per CDR3 protein. The sample has 450,000 to 650,000 distinct CDR3 sequences, approximately 19% seen once. Sequencing used PBMCs or a T cell subset sorted from them (not recorded which). The source of these receptors is an adult woman who had mild COVID-19 (a few samples of this study predate the infection). Cell type and time point are not known.

The chain couples TRBV4-1 to TRBJ2-7; 10 positions match TRBD2. The CDR3 consists of 17 residues. V dropped 1 base and J dropped 2; count of bases not matched to a gene: 8. Germline CDR1 reads MGHRA; CDR2 reads YSYEKL. CDR3 amino acids: CASSQGPTSGATYEQYF. The CDR3 bases are TGCGCCAGCAGCCAAGGCCCAACTAGCGGGGCCACCTACGAGCAGTACTTC.

This chain uses TRBV7-9 with TRBJ2-3; TRBD2 is a possible D gene (6 bases). The CDR3 sequence is 15 residues long. V lost 5 bases, J lost 4 bases, and 16 bases lay in between. The germline CDR1 and CDR2 sequences are SEHNR and FQNEAQ (reference sequence). The DNA of the CDR3 is TGTGCCAGCAGCCTTACCGGCCCGGGGGCAGATACGCAGTATTTT. Protein: CASSLTGPGADTQYF.

This chain uses TRBV11-2 with TRBJ1-1, with D unclear. V lost 7 bases, J lost 1 base, and 13 bases lay in between. This CDR3 has 14 amino acids. From germline, CDR1 is SGHAT and CDR2 FQNNGV. The CDR3 nucleotides are TGTGCCAGCACCCGTGGTCTGGGGAACACTGAAGCTTTCTTT. The encoded protein is CASTRGLGNTEAFF.

The genes are TRBV28 and TRBJ2-7; D gene ambiguous. The CDR3 runs to 13 residues. V lost 6 bases and J 3 bases, leaving 12 bases between the germline ends. Germline V gives CDR1 MDHEN, CDR2 SYDVKM. The CDR3 sequence: CASRSRTVYEQYF. In nucleotides, the CDR3 is TGTGCCAGCAGGAGTCGGACGGTCTACGAGCAGTACTTC.

The J gene is TRBJ2-2, the V gene TRBV27, with D unclear. Germline values: CDR1 MNHEY, CDR2 SMNVEV (reference sequence). CDR3 size: 19 residues. Trimming stripped 3 bases from V and 0 bases from J, with 20 bases between. The CDR3 loop is CASSFRFVGRGTNTGELFF. In DNA form, the CDR3 reads TGTGCCAGCAGTTTCAGATTTGTGGGCAGAGGAACGAACACCGGGGAGCTGTTTTTT.

The chain employs TRBV5-1 and TRBJ1-4; perhaps TRBD1 as D (6 bases). The germline V gene encodes CDR1 SGHRS and CDR2 YFSETQ. The CDR3 loop spans 14 amino acids. With 3 bases removed from V and 4 bases from J, the gap between germline ends came to 10 bases. CDR3 sequence reads: CASSWGTHNEKLFF. CDR3 DNA sequence: TGCGCCAGCAGCTGGGGGACACATAATGAAAAACTGTTTTTT.

Only a few counts were recorded for this clonotype. V and J are TRBV5-1 and TRBJ1-1; the D gene is possibly TRBD1 (6 bases). This CDR3 comprises 16 residues. V shed 4 bases and J shed 3 bases, with 19 bases lying between them. Germline V gene lookup returns CDR1 SGHRS and CDR2 YFSETQ. DNA for the CDR3: TGCGCCAGCAGCCTGCCGGACCCAGGGGCATACACTGAAGCTTTCTTT. It is translated as CASSLPDPGAYTEAFF.

The V gene is TRBV5-4, the J gene TRBJ2-7; TRBD1 matches 10 bases. The CDR3 runs to 15 residues. CDR1 is SGHNT and CDR2 is YYREEE in the germline V gene (reference sequence). V shed 3 bases and J 3 bases; nucleotides not matched to a gene: 6. CDR3 sequence (DNA): TGTGCCAGCAGCTCGATGGGACAGGGGCACTACGAGCAGTACTTC. Translated: CASSSMGQGHYEQYF.

V and J are TRBV27 and TRBJ1-2; 10 bases align to TRBD1. The V gene end was trimmed by 5 bases and the J gene end by 4 bases; junction bases not matched to a gene: 7. The germline V gene encodes CDR1 MNHEY and CDR2 SMNVEV (reference sequence). This CDR3 has 15 residues. The CDR3 spells CASSLRTGGTYGYTF. CDR3 bases: TGTGCCAGCAGTCTCCGGACAGGGGGTACCTATGGCTACACCTTC.

This clonotype has a count of ten or more. The chain joins TRBV5-1 to TRBJ2-1; 9 bases agree with TRBD2. In germline, CDR1 is SGHRS, CDR2 YFSETQ. V was pared by 6 bases and J by 8 bases, with 6 bases of the junction left unmatched. This CDR3 is 13 amino acids long. CDR3 protein: CASMTAGGDEQFF. The CDR3 coding sequence is TGCGCCAGCATGACGGCGGGAGGGGATGAGCAGTTCTTC.

The rearrangement uses TRBV12-3 or TRBV12-4 and TRBJ2-7; the D gene is possibly TRBD1 (5 bases). The CDR3 covers 16 residues. V was cut by 4 bases and J by 6 bases, with 22 bases left in between. The CDR3 loop reads CASSWNSGPGPREQYF. For the CDR3, the DNA is TGTGCCAGCAGTTGGAATTCTGGGCCAGGGCCGCGCGAGCAGTACTTC.

The CDR3 region has the DNA TGTGCCAGTAGTATAGCCGATGGCAGGGGGGACTATGGCTACACCTTC. Residues: CASSIADGRGDYGYTF. The genes are TRBV19 and TRBJ1-2, with 7 bases fitting TRBD1. With V trimmed by 1 base and J by 3 bases, 8 bases remained unmatched. CDR3 length: 16 residues. The germline V gene has CDR1 LNHDA and CDR2 SQIVND (reference sequence).

V is TRBV6-2 or TRBV6-3 and J is TRBJ2-7, with D tentatively TRBD1 (6 bases). Germline V gene data show CDR1 as MNHEY and CDR2 as SVGEGT. V was trimmed by 4 bases and J by 5 bases, leaving 21 bases between them. The CDR3 is 16 amino acids. This CDR3 is CASSSRRHRAGNEQYF. The CDR3 DNA reads TGTGCCAGCAGTTCCCGCCGGCACAGGGCCGGGAACGAGCAGTACTTC.

This clonotype has ten or more counts. V is TRBV2 and J is TRBJ1-5; 9 positions agree with TRBD1. This CDR3 is built from 14 residues. V trimming: 6 bases; J trimming: 5 bases; junction bases outside the gene matches: 5. Germline CDR1 reads SNHLY; CDR2 reads FYNNEI. CDR3 loop: CASRRGQGYQPQHF. The CDR3 bases are TGTGCCAGCAGAAGGGGACAGGGATATCAGCCCCAGCATTTT.

The chain couples TRBV7-3 to TRBJ2-1; TRBD2 matches 9 bases. In germline, CDR1 is SGHTA, CDR2 FQGTGA. The J segment lost 8 bases and the V segment lost 2 bases, leaving 7 bases of the junction unmatched. The CDR3 has 15 amino acids. This chain's CDR3 is CASSLAGGPRDEQFF. CDR3 sequence (DNA): TGTGCCAGCAGCTTAGCGGGAGGGCCCAGGGATGAGCAGTTCTTC.